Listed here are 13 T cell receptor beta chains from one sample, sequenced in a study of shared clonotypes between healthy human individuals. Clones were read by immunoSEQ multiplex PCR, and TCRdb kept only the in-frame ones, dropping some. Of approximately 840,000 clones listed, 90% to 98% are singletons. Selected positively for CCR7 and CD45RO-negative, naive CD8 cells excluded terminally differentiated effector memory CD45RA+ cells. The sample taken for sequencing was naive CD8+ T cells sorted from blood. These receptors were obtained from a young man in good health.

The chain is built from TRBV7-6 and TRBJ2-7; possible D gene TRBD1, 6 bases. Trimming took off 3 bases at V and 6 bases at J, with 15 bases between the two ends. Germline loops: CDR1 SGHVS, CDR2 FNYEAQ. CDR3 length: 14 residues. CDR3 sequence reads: CASSLGQGPREQYF. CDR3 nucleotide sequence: TGTGCCAGCAGCTTGGGGCAGGGGCCCCGCGAGCAGTACTTC.

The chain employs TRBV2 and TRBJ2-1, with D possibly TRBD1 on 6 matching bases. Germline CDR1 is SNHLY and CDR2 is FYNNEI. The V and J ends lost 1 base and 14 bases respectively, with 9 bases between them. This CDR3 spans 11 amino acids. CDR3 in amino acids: CASSEGDIKFF. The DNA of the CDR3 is TGTGCCAGCAGTGAAGGGGACATTAAGTTCTTC.

The CDR3 nucleotides are TGTGCCAGCAGCGCACATCGAGGGGATAACACTGAAGCTTTCTTT. This sequence encodes CASSAHRGDNTEAFF. The rearrangement joins TRBV11-2 to TRBJ1-1; D possibly corresponds to TRBD1 (5 bases). CDR3 size: 15 residues. Germline V gene data show CDR1 as SGHAT and CDR2 as FQNNGV. Trimming removed 5 bases at V and 2 bases at J, with 15 bases between.

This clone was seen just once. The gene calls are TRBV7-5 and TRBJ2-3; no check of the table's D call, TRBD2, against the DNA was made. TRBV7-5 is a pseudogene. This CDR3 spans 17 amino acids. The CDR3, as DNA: TGTGTCAGAAGCTCCCGGGGTAGCGGGAGGACGACAGATACGCAGTATTTT. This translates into CVRSSRGSGRTTDTQYF.

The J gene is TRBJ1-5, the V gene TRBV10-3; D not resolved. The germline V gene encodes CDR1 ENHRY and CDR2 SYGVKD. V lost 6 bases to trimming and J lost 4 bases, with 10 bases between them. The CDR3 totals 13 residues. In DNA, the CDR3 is TGTGCCATCAGGACGGTAGGGAATCAGCCCCAGCATTTT. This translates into CAIRTVGNQPQHF.

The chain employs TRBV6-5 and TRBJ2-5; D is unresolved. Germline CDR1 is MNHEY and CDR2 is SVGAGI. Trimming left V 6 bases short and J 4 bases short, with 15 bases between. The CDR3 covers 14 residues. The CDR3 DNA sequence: TGTGCCAGCAGGGGAATTGGGTTAGGAGAGACCCAGTACTTC. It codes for CASRGIGLGETQYF.

The CDR3 loop is CASSFSSGELFF. The CDR3 DNA sequence: TGTGCCAGCAGTTTCTCGTCCGGGGAGCTGTTTTTT. The V call is TRBV28, the J call TRBJ2-2; no firm D call. Germline CDR1 and CDR2: MDHEN and SYDVKM. The CDR3 has 12 amino acids. V dropped 3 bases and J dropped 6 bases, with 5 bases sitting between them.

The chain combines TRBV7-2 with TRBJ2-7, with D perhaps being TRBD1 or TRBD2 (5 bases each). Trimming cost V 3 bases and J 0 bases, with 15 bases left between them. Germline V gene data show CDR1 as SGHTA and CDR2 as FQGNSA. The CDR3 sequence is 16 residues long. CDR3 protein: CASSLGPRGVSYEQYF. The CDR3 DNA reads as TGTGCCAGCAGCTTGGGACCTCGAGGGGTCTCCTACGAGCAGTACTTC.

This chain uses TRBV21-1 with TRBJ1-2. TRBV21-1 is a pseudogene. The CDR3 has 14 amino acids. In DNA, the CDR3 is TGTGCCAGCAGCAAAGAGGTCGGGGGCAATGGCTACACCTTC. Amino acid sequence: CASSKEVGGNGYTF.

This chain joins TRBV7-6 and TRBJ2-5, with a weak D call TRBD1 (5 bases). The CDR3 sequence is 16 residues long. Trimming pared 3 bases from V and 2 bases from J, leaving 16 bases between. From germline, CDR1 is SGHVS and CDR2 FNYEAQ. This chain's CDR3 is CASSFGQGYRQETQYF. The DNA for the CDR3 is TGTGCCAGCAGCTTCGGGCAGGGATATCGACAAGAGACCCAGTACTTC.

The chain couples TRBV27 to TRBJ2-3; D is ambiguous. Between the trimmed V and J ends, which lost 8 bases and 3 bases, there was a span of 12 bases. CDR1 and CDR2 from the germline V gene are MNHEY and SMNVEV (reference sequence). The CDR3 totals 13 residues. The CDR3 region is CASWSVGTDTQYF. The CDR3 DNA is TGTGCCAGCTGGAGCGTAGGGACAGATACGCAGTATTTT.

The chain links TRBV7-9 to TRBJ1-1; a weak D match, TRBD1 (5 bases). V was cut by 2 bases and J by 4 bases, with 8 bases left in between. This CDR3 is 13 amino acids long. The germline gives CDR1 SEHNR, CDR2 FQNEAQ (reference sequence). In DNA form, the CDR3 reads TGTGCCAGCAGCTTATCAGGGTTCACTGAAGCTTTCTTT. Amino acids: CASSLSGFTEAFF.

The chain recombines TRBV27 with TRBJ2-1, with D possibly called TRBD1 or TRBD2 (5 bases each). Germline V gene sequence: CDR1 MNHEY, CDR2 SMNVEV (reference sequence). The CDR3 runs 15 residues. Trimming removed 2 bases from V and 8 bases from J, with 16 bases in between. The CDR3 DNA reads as TGTGCCAGCAGTTTACGCCGGGGACCTGGCGATGAGCAGTTCTTC. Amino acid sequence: CASSLRRGPGDEQFF.